Below are 5 T cell receptor beta chains sequenced from a single sample in a study of T-cell memory formation after mild COVID-19. TCRdb re-derived calls from the 5' RACE reads in MiXCR, one entry per CDR3 protein. Among about 180,000 distinct CDR3 sequences listed, around 20% were seen once. The sample comprised PBMCs or a T cell subset sorted from them (not recorded which). These receptors were collected from a man aged 18 to 35 who had mild COVID-19 (a few samples of this study predate the infection). Cell type and time point are not known.

The J gene is TRBJ1-1, the V gene TRBV6-5; a weak D match, TRBD1 (5 bases). Trimming cost V 6 bases and J 11 bases, with 16 bases left between them. This CDR3 is 12 amino acids long. Germline V gene sequence: CDR1 MNHEY, CDR2 SVGAGI. CDR3 residues: CASSPTGTTAFF. The DNA of the CDR3 is TGTGCCAGCAGCCCTACCGGGACCACGGCTTTCTTT.

This chain joins TRBV12-3 or TRBV12-4 and TRBJ1-1, with no clear D. Deletions cut 7 bases from V and 1 base from J, with 13 bases between. The CDR3 covers 14 residues. This CDR3 is CASTPGRTNTEAFF. CDR3 bases: TGTGCCAGCACACCGGGCAGAACGAACACTGAAGCTTTCTTT.

The chain links TRBV12-3 or TRBV12-4 to TRBJ2-7; 8 bases fit TRBD2. V shed 6 bases and J 4 bases; nucleotides not matched to a gene: 8. The CDR3 spans 14 residues. CDR3 loop: CASSTGREGYEQYF. DNA for the CDR3: TGTGCCAGCAGCACAGGACGGGAGGGGTACGAGCAGTACTTC.

This clonotype was counted a few times. The chain links TRBV5-1 to TRBJ2-3; 7 positions match TRBD1. CDR1 SGHRS and CDR2 YFSETQ come from the germline V gene. After removal of 5 bases from V and 2 bases from J, the junction contained 2 bases not matched to a gene. The CDR3 is 13 amino acids. The chain's CDR3 is CASRGQSTDTQYF. The CDR3 DNA follows: TGCGCCAGCAGGGGACAGTCCACAGATACGCAGTATTTT.

The genes are TRBV7-2 and TRBJ2-3; D unresolved. V gave up 6 bases and J gave up 2 bases, with 3 bases separating them. The germline V gene has CDR1 SGHTA and CDR2 FQGNSA. The CDR3 is made up of 11 amino acids. CDR3 sequence: CASRATDTQYF. In nucleotides, the CDR3 is TGTGCCAGCAGGGCCACAGATACGCAGTATTTT.